This T cell receptor (beta chain) was sequenced for a study of blood T cell repertoires in COVID-19. Study summary: Acute-phase and convalescent COVID-19 samples originated in the United States, Italy and Spain. The cDNA or gDNA used as material had been derived from T cells, B-cell-depleted T cells, or PBMCs.

Per the germline V gene, CDR1 is LNHDA and CDR2 is SQIVND (reference sequence). Deletions cut 8 bases from V and 2 bases from J, with 14 bases between. CDR3 size: 14 residues. Profiling relied on immunoSEQ multiplex PCR, and the TCRdb table lists in-frame clones only, not all of them. The data hold 250,000 or so clones, with 80% to 90% observed a single time. The rearrangement links TRBV19 to TRBJ2-3; possible D gene TRBD1, 6 bases. The sequence was obtained from a woman between 35 and 50 years old who had recovered from COVID-19. The material sequenced was peripheral blood. The CDR3 DNA is TGTGCCAGTCAGCACAGGGTTTTCACAGATACGCAGTATTTT. Translating gives CASQHRVFTDTQYF.